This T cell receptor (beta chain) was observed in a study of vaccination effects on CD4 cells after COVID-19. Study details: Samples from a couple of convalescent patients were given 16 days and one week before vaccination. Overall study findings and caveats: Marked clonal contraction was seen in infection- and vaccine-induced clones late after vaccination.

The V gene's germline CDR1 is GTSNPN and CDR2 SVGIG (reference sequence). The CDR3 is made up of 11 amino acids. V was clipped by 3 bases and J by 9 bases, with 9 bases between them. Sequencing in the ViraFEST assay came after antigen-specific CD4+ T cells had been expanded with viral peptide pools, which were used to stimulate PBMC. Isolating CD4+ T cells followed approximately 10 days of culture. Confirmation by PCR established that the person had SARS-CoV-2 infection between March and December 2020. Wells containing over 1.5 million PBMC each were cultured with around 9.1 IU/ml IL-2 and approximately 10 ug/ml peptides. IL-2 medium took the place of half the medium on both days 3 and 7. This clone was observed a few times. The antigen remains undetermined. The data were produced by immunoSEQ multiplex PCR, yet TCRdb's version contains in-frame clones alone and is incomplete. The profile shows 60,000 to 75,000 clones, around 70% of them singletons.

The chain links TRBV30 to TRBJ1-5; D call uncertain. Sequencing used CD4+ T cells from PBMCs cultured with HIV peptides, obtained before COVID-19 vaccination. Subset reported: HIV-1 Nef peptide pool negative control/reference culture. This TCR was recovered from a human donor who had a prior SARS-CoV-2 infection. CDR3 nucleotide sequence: TGTGCCTGGAGCGGTCCAGGGCCCCAGCATTTT. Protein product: CAWSGPGPQHF. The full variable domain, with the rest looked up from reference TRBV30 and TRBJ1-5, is SQTIHQWPATLVQPVGSPLSLECTVEGTSNPNLYWYRQAAGRGLQLLFYSVGIGQISSEVPQNLSASRPQDRQFILSSKKLLLSDSGFYLCAWSGPGPQHFGDGTRLSIL.